Given below is one T cell receptor beta chain in context. Enrolment of Seattle patients took place during active infection, and they were followed longitudinally. The CDR3 totals 14 residues. Trimming pared 8 bases from V and 4 bases from J, leaving 14 bases between. CDR1 is SNHLY and CDR2 is FYNNEI in the germline V gene. Original data processing: Reference gene primer amplification in the assay estimated nucleated cell counts. Libraries were prepared by immunoSEQ multiplex PCR; TCRdb keeps only in-frame clonotypes and omits some of them. Clonal size and the V and J genes are those of that table, whereas D and trimming came from the DNA. The sample contains around 160,000 clones, approximately 93% of which appear only once. This sample is drawn from a study of blood T cell repertoires in COVID-19. Turning to the study itself: There were acute and convalescent COVID-19 samples, and they came from the United States, Italy and Spain. T cells, B-cell-depleted T cells, or PBMCs supplied cDNA or gDNA.

Material: peripheral blood. This chain links TRBV2 with TRBJ2-2; TRBD1 might be the D (6 bases). This clonotype was sampled from a woman aged 60 to 75 with COVID-19, enrolled during active disease. CDR3 sequence (DNA): TGTGCCAGCCGGCCCAGGGGCCCCACCGGGGAGCTGTTTTTT. Translated, it gives CASRPRGPTGELFF.